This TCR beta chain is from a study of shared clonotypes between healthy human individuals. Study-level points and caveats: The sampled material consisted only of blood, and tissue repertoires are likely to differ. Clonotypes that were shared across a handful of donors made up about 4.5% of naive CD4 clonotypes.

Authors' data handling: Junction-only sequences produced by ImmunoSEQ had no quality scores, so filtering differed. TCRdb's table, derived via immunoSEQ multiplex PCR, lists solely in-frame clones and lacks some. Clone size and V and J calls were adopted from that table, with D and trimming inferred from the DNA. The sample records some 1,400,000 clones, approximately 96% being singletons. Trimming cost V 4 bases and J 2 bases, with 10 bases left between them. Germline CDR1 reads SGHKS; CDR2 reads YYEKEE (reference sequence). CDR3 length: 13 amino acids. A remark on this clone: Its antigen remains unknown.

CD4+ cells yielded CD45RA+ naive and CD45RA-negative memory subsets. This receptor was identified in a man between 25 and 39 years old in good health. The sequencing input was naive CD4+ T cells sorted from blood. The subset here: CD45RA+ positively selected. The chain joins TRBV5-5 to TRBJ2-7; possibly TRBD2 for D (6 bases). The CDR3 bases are TGTGCCAGCAGCGCTCGGGGGACCTACGAGCAGTACTTC. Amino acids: CASSARGTYEQYF. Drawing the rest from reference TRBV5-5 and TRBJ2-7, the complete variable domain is DAGVTQSPTHLIKTRGQQVTLRCSPISGHKSVSWYQQVLGQGPQFIFQYYEKEERGRGNFPDRFSARQFPNYSSELNVNALLLGDSALYLCASSARGTYEQYFGPGTRLTVT.